Shown below are 6 T cell receptor beta chains from a single sample sequenced in a study of T cell responses to AZD1222 COVID-19 vaccine. The assay was immunoSEQ multiplex PCR, and TCRdb's table has in-frame clones only and misses some. The top ten clones hold 28% of a sample with more than 80,000 clones, less than 95% of them seen once. This specimen was peripheral blood, taken 28 days after the second AZD1222 dose. Every receptor here comes from an adult who received the AZD1222 COVID-19 vaccine.

The chain employs TRBV28 and TRBJ2-7; 7 positions agree with TRBD2. The CDR3 loop spans 13 amino acids. The germline CDR1 and CDR2 sequences are MDHEN and SYDVKM. V dropped 2 bases and J dropped 5; count of bases not matched to a gene: 3. CDR3 sequence reads: CASSLVAGDEQYF. CDR3 DNA sequence: TGTGCCAGCAGTTTAGTGGCGGGGGACGAGCAGTACTTC. The full variable domain, rest sourced from reference TRBV28 and TRBJ2-7, is DVKVTQSSRYLVKRTGEKVFLECVQDMDHENMFWYRQDPGLGLRLIYFSYDVKMKEKGDIPEGYSVSREKKERFSLILESASTNQTSMYLCASSLVAGDEQYFGPGTRLTVT.

This chain's CDR3 is CASSLVGSGRVRGETQYF. The CDR3 nucleotides read TGTGCCAGCAGCTTAGTTGGTAGCGGGAGGGTCCGCGGAGAGACCCAGTACTTC. The V and J genes are TRBV13 and TRBJ2-5; TRBD2 aligns across 11 bases. The CDR3 spans 18 residues. Looked up from germline, CDR1 is PRHDT and CDR2 is FYEKMQ (reference sequence). The trim removed 1 base at V and 4 bases at J, leaving 11 bases unmatched.

The chain links TRBV7-2 to TRBJ1-1; 7 nucleotides agree with TRBD1. J gave up 1 base and V 5 bases, and 4 bases lay outside the gene matches. The CDR3 spans 14 residues. Germline CDR1 reads SGHTA; CDR2 reads FQGNSA. The CDR3 DNA reads TGTGCCAGCAGCGTACAGGGGAGGAACACTGAAGCTTTCTTT. Its translation is CASSVQGRNTEAFF.

The CDR3 loop is CASSYGGEETQYF. Here the CDR3 DNA reads TGTGCCAGCAGTTATGGGGGCGAGGAGACCCAGTACTTC. J is TRBJ2-5 and V is TRBV6-6, with a possible D match to TRBD1 (6 bases). Germline assignment: CDR1 MNHNY and CDR2 SVGAGI (reference sequence). Trimming pared 3 bases from V and 5 bases from J, leaving 10 bases between. This CDR3 contains 13 residues.

The J gene is TRBJ1-1, the V gene TRBV5-4; D may be TRBD1 (6 bases). Trimming removed 7 bases from V and 0 bases from J, with 16 bases in between. CDR1 is SGHNT, CDR2 YYREEE, per germline (reference sequence). This CDR3 region has 15 residues. CDR3 amino acids: CASAGGGPMNTEAFF. CDR3 DNA: TGTGCCAGCGCCGGGGGGGGGCCGATGAACACTGAAGCTTTCTTT.

The chain recombines TRBV6-2 or TRBV6-3 with TRBJ1-1, with TRBD1 matching over 7 bases. CDR3 size: 13 residues. Germline-derived CDR1 and CDR2 are MNHEY and SVGEGT. J was trimmed by 5 bases and V by 4 bases; bases with no gene match: 4. The CDR3 sequence: CASSLTGVTEAFF. The CDR3 bases are TGTGCCAGCAGTTTAACAGGGGTTACTGAAGCTTTCTTT.